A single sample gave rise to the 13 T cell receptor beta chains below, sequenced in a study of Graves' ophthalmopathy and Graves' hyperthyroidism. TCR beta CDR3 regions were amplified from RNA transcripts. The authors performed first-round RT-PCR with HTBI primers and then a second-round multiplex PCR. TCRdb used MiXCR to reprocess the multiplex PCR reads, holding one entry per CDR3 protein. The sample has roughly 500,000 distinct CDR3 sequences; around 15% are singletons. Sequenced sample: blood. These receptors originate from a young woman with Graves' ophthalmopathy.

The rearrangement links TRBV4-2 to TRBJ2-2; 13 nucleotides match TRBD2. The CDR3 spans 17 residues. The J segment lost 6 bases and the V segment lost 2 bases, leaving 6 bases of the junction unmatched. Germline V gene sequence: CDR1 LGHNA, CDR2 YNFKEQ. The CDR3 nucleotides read TGTGCCAGCAGCCAACCGGGACTAGCGGGAACCTCCGGGGAGCTGTTTTTT. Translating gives CASSQPGLAGTSGELFF.

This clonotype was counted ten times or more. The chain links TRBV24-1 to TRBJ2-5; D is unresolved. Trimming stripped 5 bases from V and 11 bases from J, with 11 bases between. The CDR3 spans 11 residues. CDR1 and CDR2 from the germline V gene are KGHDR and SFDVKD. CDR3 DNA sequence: TGTGCCACCAGTGGTGGCGAGGAACAGTACTTC. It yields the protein CATSGGEEQYF.

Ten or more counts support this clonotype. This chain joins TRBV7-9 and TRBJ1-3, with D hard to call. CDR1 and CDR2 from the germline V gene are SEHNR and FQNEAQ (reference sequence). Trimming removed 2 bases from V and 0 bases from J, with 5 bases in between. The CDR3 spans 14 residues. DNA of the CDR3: TGTGCCAGCAGCTTACTGGGCTCTGGAAACACCATATATTTT. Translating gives CASSLLGSGNTIYF.

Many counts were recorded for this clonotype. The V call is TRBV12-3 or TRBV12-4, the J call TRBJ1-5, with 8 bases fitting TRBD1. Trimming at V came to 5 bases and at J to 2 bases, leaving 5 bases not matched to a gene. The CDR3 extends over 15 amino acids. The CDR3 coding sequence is TGTGCCAGCAGTCAACAGGGGGGTGGCAATCAGCCCCAGCATTTT. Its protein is CASSQQGGGNQPQHF.

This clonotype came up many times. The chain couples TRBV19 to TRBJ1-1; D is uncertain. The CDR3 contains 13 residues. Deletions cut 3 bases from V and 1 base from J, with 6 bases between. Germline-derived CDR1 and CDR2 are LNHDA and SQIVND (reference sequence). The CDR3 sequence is CASSMGRNTEAFF. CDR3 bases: TGTGCCAGTAGTATGGGGAGGAACACTGAAGCTTTCTTT.

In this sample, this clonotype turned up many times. As DNA, the CDR3 is TGTGCCAGCAGTTACTCCGGGGGGCTCAACGAGCAGTACTTC. Protein: CASSYSGGLNEQYF. V and J are TRBV6-5 and TRBJ2-7, with a possible D match to TRBD2 (7 bases). V lost 0 bases to trimming and J lost 5 bases, with 11 bases between them. The CDR3 has 14 amino acids. Germline V gene data show CDR1 as MNHEY and CDR2 as SVGAGI.

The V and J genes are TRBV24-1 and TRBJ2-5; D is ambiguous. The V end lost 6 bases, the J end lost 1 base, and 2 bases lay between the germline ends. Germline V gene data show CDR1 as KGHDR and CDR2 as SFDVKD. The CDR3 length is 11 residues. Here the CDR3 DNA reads TGTGCCACCAGTTCCCAAGAGACCCAGTACTTC. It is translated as CATSSQETQYF.

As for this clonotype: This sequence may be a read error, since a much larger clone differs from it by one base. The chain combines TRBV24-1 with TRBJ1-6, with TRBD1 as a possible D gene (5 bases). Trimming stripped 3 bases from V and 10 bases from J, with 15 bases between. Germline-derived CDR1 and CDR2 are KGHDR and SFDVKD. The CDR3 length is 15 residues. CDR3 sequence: CATSDPLGTVSPLHF. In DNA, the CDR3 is TGTGCCACCAGTGATCCTCTAGGGACGGTCTCACCCCTCCACTTT.

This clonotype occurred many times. The CDR3 loop is CSARTGSGTGELFF. The CDR3 DNA follows: TGCAGTGCACGGACAGGGTCGGGCACCGGGGAGCTGTTTTTT. This chain uses TRBV20-1 with TRBJ2-2; TRBD1 matches 8 bases. Germline V gene lookup returns CDR1 DFQATT and CDR2 SNEGSKA (reference sequence). The CDR3 is made up of 14 amino acids. V was clipped by 6 bases and J by 4 bases; unmatched bases: 7.

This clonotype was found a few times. The CDR3 nucleotides read TGTGCCAGCACCTGGGGGACAGGGGTATTCGAGCAGTACTTC. Protein: CASTWGTGVFEQYF. This rearrangement joins TRBV7-2 to TRBJ2-7; 10 bases are a match to TRBD1. CDR1 and CDR2 from the germline V gene are SGHTA and FQGNSA. Germline trimming cut 7 bases from V and 6 bases from J; bases unmatched to any gene: 9. The CDR3 contains 14 residues.

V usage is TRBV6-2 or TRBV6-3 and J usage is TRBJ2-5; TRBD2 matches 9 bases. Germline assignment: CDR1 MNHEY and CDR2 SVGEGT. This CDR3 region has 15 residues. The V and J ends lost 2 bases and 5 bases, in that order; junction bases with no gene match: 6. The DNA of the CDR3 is TGTGCCAGCAGTTACCGGCTAGCGGGGATCGAGACCCAGTACTTC. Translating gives CASSYRLAGIETQYF.

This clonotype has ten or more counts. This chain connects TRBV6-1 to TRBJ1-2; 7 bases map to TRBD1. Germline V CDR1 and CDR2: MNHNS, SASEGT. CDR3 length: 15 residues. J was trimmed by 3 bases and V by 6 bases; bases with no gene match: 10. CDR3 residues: CASRLYRDRDYGYTF. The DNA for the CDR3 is TGTGCCAGCAGACTCTACCGGGACAGAGACTATGGCTACACCTTC.

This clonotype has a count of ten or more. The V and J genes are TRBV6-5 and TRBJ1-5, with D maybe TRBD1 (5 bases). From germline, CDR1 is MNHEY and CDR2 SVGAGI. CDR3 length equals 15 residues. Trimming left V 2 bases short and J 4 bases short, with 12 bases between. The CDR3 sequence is CASSYPARQNQPQHF. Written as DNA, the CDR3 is TGTGCCAGCAGTTACCCGGCGAGACAGAATCAGCCCCAGCATTTT.